These 5 T cell receptor beta chains share one sample of origin, sequenced in a study of vaccination and CD4 T cells after COVID-19 (dated by TCRdb to between 2021 and 2024). The library was produced with PCR. The instrument given in TCRdb is Illumina iSeq 100. TCR sequencing of DNA from cultured CD4+ T cells used the Oncomine TCR Beta short-read assay at the Johns Hopkins FTIC core. TCRdb reprocessing: public reads trimmed at Q25 with fastp, clones called with MiXCR, in-frame beta chains kept. Each record represents a unique CDR3 protein, reported with the most common genes and DNA among its rows. The sample profile shows some 10,000 distinct CDR3 sequences; around three fifths of them were found once. Over 20% of the sample is held by the ten biggest clonotypes. The treatment or condition label of this sample denotes: approximately 9-day PBMC culture with coronavirus spike peptide pools or control peptides (ViraFEST assay). CD4+ T cells from unexposed donors were collected before the COVID-19 pandemic (2011-2018).

No antigen has been assigned to these receptors. The specimen sequenced was CD4+ T cells from blood, cultured in vitro. The receptors originated from a human donor in good health.

The rearrangement links TRBV20-1 to TRBJ1-2; 9 nucleotides agree with TRBD1. The CDR3 sequence is 14 residues long. Trimming removed 3 bases from V and 3 bases from J; junction bases left unmatched: 5. Per germline, CDR1 DFQATT and CDR2 SNEGSKA (reference sequence). CDR3 region: CSARTGQGDYGYTF. The CDR3 region has the DNA TGCAGTGCTAGGACGGGACAGGGAGACTATGGCTACACCTTC.

The genes are TRBV7-2 and TRBJ2-2; TRBD1 is a possible D gene (6 bases). V was cut by 0 bases and J by 6 bases, with 11 bases left in between. The length of the CDR3 is 15 residues. Germline V CDR1 and CDR2: SGHTA, FQGNSA. CDR3 protein: CASSLATPGAGELFF. For the CDR3, the DNA is TGTGCCAGCAGCTTAGCGACTCCAGGGGCCGGGGAGCTGTTTTTT.

The V call is TRBV19, the J call TRBJ2-1, with 7 bases that match TRBD2. Germline V gives CDR1 LNHDA, CDR2 SQIVND (reference sequence). The CDR3 runs to 17 residues. The V segment lost 4 bases and the J segment 3 bases; nucleotides outside the gene matches: 12. Here the CDR3 DNA reads TGTGCCAGTAGTACAGGTCATGGGGCGGGGGTCTACAATGAGCAGTTCTTC. It specifies CASSTGHGAGVYNEQFF.

This rearrangement joins TRBV10-3 to TRBJ2-5; D is undetermined. The ends were cut back, 2 bases at V and 5 bases at J, with 6 bases in the middle. Germline V CDR1 and CDR2: ENHRY, SYGVKD. The CDR3 has 12 residues. CDR3 sequence reads: CAISEPGETQYF. CDR3 sequence (DNA): TGTGCCATCAGTGAGCCTGGCGAGACCCAGTACTTC.

The chain combines TRBV29-1 with TRBJ1-1; the D is unclear. This CDR3 region has 11 residues. The V gene's germline CDR1 is SQVTM and CDR2 ANQGSEA. Trimming shortened V by 4 bases and J by 3 bases, and 6 bases separated the two germline ends. CDR3 DNA sequence: TGCAGCGTTGTGGCGGACACTGAAGCTTTCTTT. Translation gives CSVVADTEAFF. Complete variable domain (other parts from reference TRBV29-1 and TRBJ1-1): SAVISQKPSRDICQRGTSLTIQCQVDSQVTMMFWYRQQPGQSLTLIATANQGSEATYESGFVIDKFPISRPNLTFSTLTVSNMSPEDSSIYLCSVVADTEAFFGQGTRLTVV.